The 32 T cell receptor beta chains given below trace back to one sample, sequenced in a study of T cell responses to AZD1222 COVID-19 vaccine. Produced via immunoSEQ multiplex PCR; TCRdb's table is partial and in-frame only. The sample gives about 150,000 clones, 90% of which show up once; less than 1.6% is in the top ten. Specimen: peripheral blood, collected 28 days after the second AZD1222 dose. The receptors were sampled from an adult who received the AZD1222 COVID-19 vaccine.

V and J are TRBV5-6 and TRBJ2-7; 11 bases line up with TRBD2. With 4 bases clipped from V and 6 bases from J, the junction kept 9 bases outside the gene matches. From germline, CDR1 is SGHDT and CDR2 YYEEEE. The CDR3 is made up of 15 amino acids. As DNA, the CDR3 is TGTGCCAGCAGCATAGTAGCGGGAGGGCCTCCCGAGCAGTACTTC. It specifies CASSIVAGGPPEQYF.

This clone was seen a few times. The chain has TRBV18 and TRBJ1-3; D is undetermined. The CDR3 totals 13 residues. Germline V gene sequence: CDR1 KGHSH, CDR2 LQKENI. Trimming took 2 bases from V and 0 from J, leaving 2 bases between them. DNA for the CDR3: TGTGCCAGCTCACCATACTCTGGAAACACCATATATTTT. Its translation: CASSPYSGNTIYF.

The gene calls are TRBV29-1 and TRBJ1-1; 8 bases are a match to TRBD1. The CDR3 is made up of 14 amino acids. Trimming removed 7 bases from V and 1 base from J; junction bases left unmatched: 8. CDR1 and CDR2 from the germline V gene are SQVTM and ANQGSEA. The CDR3 loop is CSASRQGRNTEAFF. The CDR3 bases are TGCAGCGCTTCTAGACAGGGGAGGAACACTGAAGCTTTCTTT. Complete variable domain (other parts from reference TRBV29-1 and TRBJ1-1): SAVISQKPSRDICQRGTSLTIQCQVDSQVTMMFWYRQQPGQSLTLIATANQGSEATYESGFVIDKFPISRPNLTFSTLTVSNMSPEDSSIYLCSASRQGRNTEAFFGQGTRLTVV.

The rearrangement joins TRBV11-3 to TRBJ2-5; 7 bases are shared with TRBD2. V trimming: 8 bases; J trimming: 10 bases; junction bases outside the gene matches: 13. The length of the CDR3 is 13 residues. Looked up from germline, CDR1 is SGHNT and CDR2 is YENEEA. The CDR3 sequence: CASGSTSDGIQYF. The CDR3 nucleotides are TGTGCCAGCGGTTCCACTAGCGACGGCATCCAGTACTTC.

The V and J genes are TRBV28 and TRBJ1-5; D is unresolved. Germline V CDR1 and CDR2: MDHEN, SYDVKM. V was pared by 5 bases and J by 7 bases, with 6 bases between. This CDR3 region has 11 residues. The CDR3 nucleotides are TGTGCCAGCAGTCGGAACCAGCCCCAGCATTTT. The encoded protein is CASSRNQPQHF.

The gene calls are TRBV9 and TRBJ2-1; 9 bases are shared with TRBD2. Germline V CDR1 and CDR2: SGDLS, YYNGEE. The V segment lost 6 bases and the J segment 9 bases; nucleotides outside the gene matches: 10. This CDR3 is built from 14 residues. CDR3: CASTSGVIGREQFF. The CDR3 DNA sequence: TGTGCCAGCACTAGCGGGGTAATTGGGCGTGAGCAGTTCTTC.

This chain connects TRBV2 to TRBJ1-1; no clear D. Trimming removed 5 bases from V and 4 bases from J, with 5 bases in between. CDR1 is SNHLY, CDR2 FYNNEI, per germline. CDR3 length equals 11 residues. The CDR3 loop reads CASSLSTEAFF. The CDR3 DNA reads as TGTGCCAGCAGTCTAAGCACTGAAGCTTTCTTT.

The chain carries TRBV19 and TRBJ1-1; D is perhaps TRBD1 (5 bases). The CDR3 consists of 19 residues. V was pared by 3 bases and J by 4 bases, with 27 bases between. Germline assignment: CDR1 LNHDA and CDR2 SQIVND (reference sequence). The CDR3 spells CASSIFKLFAGSVGTEAFF. CDR3 DNA: TGTGCCAGTAGTATTTTTAAATTGTTCGCAGGGTCAGTGGGCACTGAAGCTTTCTTT.

The chain recombines TRBV28 with TRBJ2-2; D may be TRBD2 (5 bases). V was pared by 8 bases and J by 0 bases, with 16 bases between. The CDR3 totals 16 residues. Germline lookup yields CDR1 MDHEN and CDR2 SYDVKM. The CDR3 bases are TGTGCCAGCTCCTCCCCTCAGCGGTCGAACACCGGGGAGCTGTTTTTT. Translated, it gives CASSSPQRSNTGELFF.

As regards this clone: The same CDR3 also results from other DNA sequences found in this sample. The V gene is TRBV3-1 (or the pseudogene TRBV3-2), the J gene TRBJ2-1; 13 nucleotides align to TRBD2. Germline CDR1 LGHDT, CDR2 YNNKEL (reference sequence). Trimming took 8 bases from V and 6 from J; bases not matched to a gene: 1. The CDR3 length is 13 residues. CDR3 bases: TGTGCCAGCCGACTAGCGGGAGGCAATGAGCAGTTCTTC. Protein product: CASRLAGGNEQFF.

The chain links TRBV21-1 to TRBJ1-5; no DNA check was done on the table's D call, TRBD1. TRBV21-1 corresponds to a pseudogene. The CDR3 is 17 amino acids. CDR3 loop: CASGMGDTQTGNQPQHF. The CDR3 bases are TGTGCCAGCGGAATGGGTGATACGCAGACAGGCAATCAGCCCCAGCATTTT.

The chain carries TRBV2 and TRBJ1-6; D is perhaps TRBD1 (6 bases). Per the germline V gene, CDR1 is SNHLY and CDR2 is FYNNEI. With 5 bases removed from V and 8 bases from J, the gap between germline ends came to 13 bases. This CDR3 region has 14 residues. The CDR3 DNA reads as TGTGCCAGCAGTTCCCAGGGGTGGGATTCACCCCTCCACTTT. Its protein product is CASSSQGWDSPLHF.

V gene TRBV27 combines with J gene TRBJ1-6, with D perhaps matching TRBD1 (5 bases). This CDR3 contains 13 residues. Looked up from germline, CDR1 is MNHEY and CDR2 is SMNVEV (reference sequence). Trimming stripped 3 bases from V and 10 bases from J, with 10 bases between. The CDR3 region is CASSLGEGSPLHF. In nucleotides, the CDR3 is TGTGCCAGCAGTTTGGGGGAGGGCTCACCCCTCCACTTT.

The gene calls are TRBV6-2 or TRBV6-3 and TRBJ2-3; 10 nucleotides align to TRBD2. Trimming took 4 bases from V and 4 from J; bases not matched to a gene: 5. The CDR3 covers 15 residues. Germline V lookup: CDR1 MNHEY, CDR2 SVGEGT. The CDR3 is CASSSSGSGADTQYF. CDR3 DNA: TGTGCCAGCAGTTCTAGCGGGAGCGGAGCAGATACGCAGTATTTT.

CDR3 loop: CASSQATINTEAFF. The CDR3 region has the DNA TGTGCCAGCAGCCAAGCCACGATTAACACTGAAGCTTTCTTT. The J gene is TRBJ1-1, the V gene TRBV28; unclear D gene. The germline CDR1 and CDR2 sequences are MDHEN and SYDVKM. V was cut by 6 bases and J by 2 bases, with 13 bases left in between. The CDR3 is 14 amino acids. The whole variable domain, filled in from reference TRBV28 and TRBJ1-1, reads DVKVTQSSRYLVKRTGEKVFLECVQDMDHENMFWYRQDPGLGLRLIYFSYDVKMKEKGDIPEGYSVSREKKERFSLILESASTNQTSMYLCASSQATINTEAFFGQGTRLTVV.

The J gene is TRBJ1-2, the V gene TRBV10-2; D is ambiguous. Germline CDR1 reads WSHSY; CDR2 reads SAAADI. This CDR3 comprises 13 residues. V was shortened by 2 bases and J by 4 bases, with 8 bases between the two germline ends. This CDR3 is CASSEKGVYGYTF. The CDR3 DNA follows: TGCGCCAGCAGTGAGAAGGGAGTCTATGGCTACACCTTC.

The chain is built from TRBV24-1 and TRBJ1-5; TRBD1 agrees at 10 bases. Germline V gene sequence: CDR1 KGHDR, CDR2 SFDVKD. The CDR3 spans 19 residues. Trimming removed 0 bases from V and 0 bases from J; junction bases left unmatched: 7. CDR3 DNA: TGTGCCACCAGTGATTTGGACAGGGGGCCTCCGTATAGCAATCAGCCCCAGCATTTT. Its protein product is CATSDLDRGPPYSNQPQHF.

Details on this clone: Distinct nucleotide sequences in the sample also encode this CDR3. The chain carries TRBV5-1 and TRBJ1-1; TRBD1 aligns across 8 bases. Per the germline V gene, CDR1 is SGHRS and CDR2 is YFSETQ. The CDR3 totals 14 residues. J gave up 2 bases and V 4 bases, and 4 bases lay outside the gene matches. Here the CDR3 DNA reads TGCGCCAGCAGCAGGGGACAGGCAAACACTGAAGCTTTCTTT. Translated: CASSRGQANTEAFF.

The chain combines TRBV6-6 with TRBJ2-1; D tentatively fits TRBD1 or TRBD2 (5 bases each). V dropped 5 bases and J dropped 10 bases, with 27 bases sitting between them. Germline V lookup: CDR1 MNHNY, CDR2 SVGAGI (reference sequence). The CDR3 sequence is 17 residues long. The CDR3 DNA is TGTGCCAGCAGTCCACCTACCAGTAGGGGACGGATTAACGAGCAGTTCTTC. Protein product: CASSPPTSRGRINEQFF.

V is TRBV19 and J is TRBJ2-7; D is unclear. Germline V gene sequence: CDR1 LNHDA, CDR2 SQIVND (reference sequence). V dropped 3 bases and J dropped 2 bases, with 11 bases sitting between them. The length of the CDR3 is 14 residues. CDR3 residues: CASSINLGAYEQYF. The CDR3 DNA reads as TGTGCCAGTAGTATTAACCTAGGTGCCTACGAGCAGTACTTC.

This chain joins TRBV7-9 and TRBJ2-7, with 10 bases matching TRBD1. V dropped 1 base and J dropped 3; count of bases not matched to a gene: 3. CDR1 SEHNR and CDR2 FQNEAQ come from the germline V gene (reference sequence). The CDR3 consists of 15 residues. The CDR3 here is CASSLVRDRGYEQYF. The CDR3 coding sequence is TGTGCCAGCAGCTTAGTCCGGGACAGGGGCTACGAGCAGTACTTC.

V and J are TRBV9 and TRBJ1-2; TRBD1 is a possible D gene (6 bases). Germline V gene lookup returns CDR1 SGDLS and CDR2 YYNGEE. Trimming took off 3 bases at V and 2 bases at J, with 14 bases between the two ends. CDR3 size: 15 residues. The CDR3 coding sequence is TGTGCCAGCAGCGCAATTGGACAGAACAACTATGGCTACACCTTC. Amino acids: CASSAIGQNNYGYTF.

This chain connects TRBV29-1 to TRBJ1-2; TRBD1 matches 8 bases. CDR1 is SQVTM and CDR2 is ANQGSEA in the germline V gene. The V segment lost 4 bases and the J segment 5 bases; nucleotides outside the gene matches: 9. This CDR3 contains 14 residues. DNA for the CDR3: TGCAGCGTTGTTCTTGCCAGGGGGCAATATGGCTACACCTTC. Translated, it gives CSVVLARGQYGYTF.

The CDR3 DNA is TGTGCCAGCAGCCAAAAGGCCCCCCTCTCTTCCTACGAGCAGTACTTC. It yields the protein CASSQKAPLSSYEQYF. The chain combines TRBV3-1 (or the pseudogene TRBV3-2) with TRBJ2-7; D gene uncertain. The germline V gene has CDR1 LGHDT and CDR2 YNNKEL (reference sequence). The length of the CDR3 is 16 residues. V was clipped by 2 bases and J by 1 base, with 15 bases between them.

This clone was detected many times. The chain combines TRBV9 with TRBJ1-1; 11 nucleotides match TRBD1. The CDR3 has 15 residues. With 4 bases clipped from V and 13 bases from J, the junction kept 15 bases outside the gene matches. Germline CDR1 reads SGDLS; CDR2 reads YYNGEE. The CDR3: CASSSHTTGTGGSFF. In DNA form, the CDR3 reads TGTGCCAGCAGCTCCCACACCACCGGGACAGGGGGTAGTTTCTTT.

This rearrangement joins TRBV9 to TRBJ1-1; the D is unclear. Trimming removed 3 bases from V and 1 base from J, with 13 bases in between. The CDR3 length is 15 residues. Germline V lookup: CDR1 SGDLS, CDR2 YYNGEE. CDR3 loop: CASSEFSKANTEAFF. The CDR3 DNA is TGTGCCAGCAGCGAGTTCTCCAAAGCGAACACTGAAGCTTTCTTT.

The J gene is TRBJ1-2, the V gene TRBV3-1 (or the pseudogene TRBV3-2), with D perhaps TRBD1 (6 bases). Germline CDR1 and CDR2: LGHDT and YNNKEL (reference sequence). With 5 bases removed from V and 2 bases from J, the gap between germline ends came to 15 bases. The CDR3 runs to 15 residues. CDR3 amino acids: CASSKTRGPNYGYTF. CDR3 in DNA: TGTGCCAGCAGCAAAACCAGGGGACCCAACTATGGCTACACCTTC.

The CDR3 loop reads CAWRTGTSGGVQFF. In DNA form, the CDR3 reads TGTGCCTGGAGGACCGGGACTAGTGGGGGAGTGCAGTTCTTC. This rearrangement joins TRBV30 to TRBJ2-1, with TRBD2 matching 8 bases. The V segment lost 3 bases and the J segment 12 bases; nucleotides outside the gene matches: 13. The length of the CDR3 is 14 residues. The germline CDR1 and CDR2 sequences are GTSNPN and SVGIG (reference sequence).

The chain carries TRBV5-1 and TRBJ1-2, with D possibly being TRBD1 (6 bases). Between the trimmed V and J ends, which lost 4 bases and 2 bases, there was a span of 15 bases. Germline loops: CDR1 SGHRS, CDR2 YFSETQ. The CDR3 runs 15 residues. CDR3 bases: TGCGCCAGCAGCGCCGGGACACTTCAAAACTATGGCTACACCTTC. This sequence encodes CASSAGTLQNYGYTF.

The chain couples TRBV12-5 to TRBJ2-7; 7 bases map to TRBD1. The germline CDR1 and CDR2 sequences are LGHNT and FRNRAP. CDR3 size: 13 residues. V was pared by 8 bases and J by 3 bases, with 7 bases of the junction left unmatched. CDR3 residues: CASSPGQSYEQYF. Written as DNA, the CDR3 is TGTGCTAGTTCACCGGGACAGAGCTACGAGCAGTACTTC.

This clone was seen a handful of times. The chain has TRBV27 and TRBJ1-5; D gene unclear. The V end lost 2 bases, the J end lost 0 bases, and 14 bases lay between the germline ends. CDR3 length: 17 amino acids. Germline loops: CDR1 MNHEY, CDR2 SMNVEV (reference sequence). DNA of the CDR3: TGTGCCAGCAGTTTACGTGGTTCAGACTATAGCAATCAGCCCCAGCATTTT. Translated, it gives CASSLRGSDYSNQPQHF.

There are a few counts of this clone. This rearrangement joins TRBV7-9 to TRBJ1-2, with D unresolved. V lost 2 bases, J lost 5 bases, and 9 bases lay in between. Germline V CDR1 and CDR2: SEHNR, FQNEAQ (reference sequence). The CDR3 length is 13 residues. The CDR3 DNA follows: TGTGCCAGCAGCTTAACCGAGTTATATGGCTACACCTTC. Translated, it gives CASSLTELYGYTF.